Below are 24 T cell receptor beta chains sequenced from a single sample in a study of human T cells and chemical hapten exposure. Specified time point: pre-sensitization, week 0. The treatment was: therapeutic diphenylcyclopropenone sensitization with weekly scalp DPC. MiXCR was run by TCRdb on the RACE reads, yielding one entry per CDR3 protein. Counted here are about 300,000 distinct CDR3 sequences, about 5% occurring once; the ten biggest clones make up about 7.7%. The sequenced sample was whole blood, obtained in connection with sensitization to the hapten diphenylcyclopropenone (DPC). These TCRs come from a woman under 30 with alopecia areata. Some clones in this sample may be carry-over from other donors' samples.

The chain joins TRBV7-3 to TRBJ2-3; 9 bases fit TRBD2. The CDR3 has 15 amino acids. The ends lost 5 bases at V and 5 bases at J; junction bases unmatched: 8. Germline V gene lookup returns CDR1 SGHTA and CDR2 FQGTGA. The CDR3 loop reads CASSPGAGGGDTQYF. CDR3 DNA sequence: TGTGCCAGCAGCCCCGGAGCGGGGGGAGGAGATACGCAGTATTTT.

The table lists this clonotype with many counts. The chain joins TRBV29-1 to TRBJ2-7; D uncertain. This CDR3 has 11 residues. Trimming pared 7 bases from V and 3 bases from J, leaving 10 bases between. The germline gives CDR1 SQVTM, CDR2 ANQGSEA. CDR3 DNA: TGCAGCGGGATCGTCCTCTACGAGCAGTACTTC. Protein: CSGIVLYEQYF.

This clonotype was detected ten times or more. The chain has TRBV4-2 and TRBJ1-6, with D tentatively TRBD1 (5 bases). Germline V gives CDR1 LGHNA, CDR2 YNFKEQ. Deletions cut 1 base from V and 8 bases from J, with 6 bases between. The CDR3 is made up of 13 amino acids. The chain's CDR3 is CASSQGGDSPLHF. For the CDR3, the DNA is TGTGCCAGCAGCCAAGGAGGGGATTCACCCCTCCACTTT.

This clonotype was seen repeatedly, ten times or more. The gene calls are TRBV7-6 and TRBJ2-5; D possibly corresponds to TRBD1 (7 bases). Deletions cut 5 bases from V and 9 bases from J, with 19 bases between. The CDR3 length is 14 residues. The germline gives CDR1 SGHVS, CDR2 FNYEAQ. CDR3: CASSPLDYQGAQYF. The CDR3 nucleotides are TGTGCCAGCAGCCCCCTGGACTACCAGGGGGCCCAGTACTTC.

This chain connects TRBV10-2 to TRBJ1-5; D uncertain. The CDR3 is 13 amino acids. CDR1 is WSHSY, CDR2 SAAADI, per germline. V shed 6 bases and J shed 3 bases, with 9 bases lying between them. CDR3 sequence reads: CASRVGNNQPQHF. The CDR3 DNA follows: TGCGCCAGCAGGGTAGGGAACAATCAGCCCCAGCATTTT.

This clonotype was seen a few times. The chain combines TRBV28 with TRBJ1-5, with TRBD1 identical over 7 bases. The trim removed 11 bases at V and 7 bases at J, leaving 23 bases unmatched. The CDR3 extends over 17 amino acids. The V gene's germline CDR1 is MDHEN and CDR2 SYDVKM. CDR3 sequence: CAASSLSGRGAGQPQHF. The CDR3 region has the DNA TGTGCCGCCAGCAGTTTATCAGGCAGGGGGGCAGGGCAGCCCCAGCATTTT.

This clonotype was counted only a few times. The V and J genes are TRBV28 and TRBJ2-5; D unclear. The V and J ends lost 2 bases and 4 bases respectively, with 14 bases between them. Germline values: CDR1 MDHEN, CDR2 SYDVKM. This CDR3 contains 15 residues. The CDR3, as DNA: TGTGCCAGCAGTTTACAAGCCTCTGCCTTAGAGACCCAGTACTTC. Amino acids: CASSLQASALETQYF. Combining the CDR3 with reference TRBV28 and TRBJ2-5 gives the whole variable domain DVKVTQSSRYLVKRTGEKVFLECVQDMDHENMFWYRQDPGLGLRLIYFSYDVKMKEKGDIPEGYSVSREKKERFSLILESASTNQTSMYLCASSLQASALETQYFGPGTRLLVL.

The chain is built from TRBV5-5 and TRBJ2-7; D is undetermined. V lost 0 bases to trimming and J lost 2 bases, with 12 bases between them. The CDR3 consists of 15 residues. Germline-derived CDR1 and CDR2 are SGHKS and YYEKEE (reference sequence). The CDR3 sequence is CASSLGAVGPYEQYF. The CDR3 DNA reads TGTGCCAGCAGCTTGGGGGCAGTTGGGCCCTACGAGCAGTACTTC.

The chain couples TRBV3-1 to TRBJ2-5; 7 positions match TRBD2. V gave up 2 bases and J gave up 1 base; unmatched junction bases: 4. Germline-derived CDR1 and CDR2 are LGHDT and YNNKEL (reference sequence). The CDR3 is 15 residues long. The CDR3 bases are TGTGCCAGCAGCCAATGGGGGGGGAGCCAAGAGACCCAGTACTTC. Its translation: CASSQWGGSQETQYF.

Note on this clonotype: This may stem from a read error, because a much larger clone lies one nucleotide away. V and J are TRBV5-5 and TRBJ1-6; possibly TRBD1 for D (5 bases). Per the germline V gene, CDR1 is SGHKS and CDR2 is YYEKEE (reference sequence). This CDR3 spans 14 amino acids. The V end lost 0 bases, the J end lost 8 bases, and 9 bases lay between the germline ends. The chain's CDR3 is CASSLDGTDSPLHF. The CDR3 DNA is TGTGCCAGCAGCTTGGACGGGACCGATTCACCCCTCCACTTT.

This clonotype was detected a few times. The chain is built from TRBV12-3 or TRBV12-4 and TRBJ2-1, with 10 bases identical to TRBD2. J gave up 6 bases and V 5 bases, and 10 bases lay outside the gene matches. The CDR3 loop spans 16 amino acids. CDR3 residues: CASSPSTSGIGNEQFF. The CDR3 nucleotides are TGTGCCAGCAGTCCTTCAACTAGCGGGATAGGCAATGAGCAGTTCTTC.

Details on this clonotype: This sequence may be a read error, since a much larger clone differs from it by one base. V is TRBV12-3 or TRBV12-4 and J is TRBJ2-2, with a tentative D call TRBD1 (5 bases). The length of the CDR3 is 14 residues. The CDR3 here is CDSSSTVDTGELFF. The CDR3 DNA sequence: TGTGACAGCAGTTCGACAGTGGACACCGGGGAGCTGTTTTTT.

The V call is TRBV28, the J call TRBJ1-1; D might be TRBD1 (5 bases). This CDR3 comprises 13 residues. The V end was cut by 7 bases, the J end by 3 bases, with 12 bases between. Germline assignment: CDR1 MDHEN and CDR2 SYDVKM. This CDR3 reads CASIGDAYTEAFF. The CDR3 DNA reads TGTGCCAGCATAGGGGACGCTTACACTGAAGCTTTCTTT.

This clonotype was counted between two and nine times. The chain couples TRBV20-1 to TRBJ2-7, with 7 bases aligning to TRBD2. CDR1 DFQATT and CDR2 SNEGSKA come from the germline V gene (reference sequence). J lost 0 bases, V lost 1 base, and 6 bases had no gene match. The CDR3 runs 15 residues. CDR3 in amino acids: CSARALRGYSYEQYF. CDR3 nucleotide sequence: TGCAGTGCTAGAGCGCTGCGGGGGTACTCCTACGAGCAGTACTTC.

The CDR3 region is CASSFRRSETQYF. Here the CDR3 DNA reads TGCGCCAGCAGCTTCCGCAGGAGTGAGACCCAGTACTTC. V gene TRBV5-1 combines with J gene TRBJ2-5; D is uncertain. CDR3 length: 13 amino acids. CDR1 is SGHRS, CDR2 YFSETQ, per germline. Trimming pared 2 bases from V and 5 bases from J, leaving 10 bases between.

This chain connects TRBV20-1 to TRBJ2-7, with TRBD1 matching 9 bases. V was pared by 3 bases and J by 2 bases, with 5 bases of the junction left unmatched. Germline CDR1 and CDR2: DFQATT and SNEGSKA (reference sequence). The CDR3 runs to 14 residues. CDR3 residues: CSASPGTGPYEQYF. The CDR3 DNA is TGCAGTGCTAGTCCCGGGACAGGGCCCTACGAGCAGTACTTC.

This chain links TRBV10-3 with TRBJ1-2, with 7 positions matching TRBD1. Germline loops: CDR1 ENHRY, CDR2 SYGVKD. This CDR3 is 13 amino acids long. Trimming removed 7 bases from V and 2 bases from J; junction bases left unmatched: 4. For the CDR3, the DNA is TGTGCCATCAACCCGACAGGGAACTATGGCTACACCTTC. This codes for CAINPTGNYGYTF.

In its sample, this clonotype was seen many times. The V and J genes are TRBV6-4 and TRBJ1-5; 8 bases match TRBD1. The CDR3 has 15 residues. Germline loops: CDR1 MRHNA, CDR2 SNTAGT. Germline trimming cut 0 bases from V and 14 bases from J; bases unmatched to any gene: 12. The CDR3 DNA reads TGTGCCAGCAGTGACTCAGACAGGGGTAAGAGTAGCGAGCATTTT. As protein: CASSDSDRGKSSEHF.

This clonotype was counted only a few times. The CDR3 here is CASSTGVEKLFF. The CDR3 DNA follows: TGTGCCAGCAGCACAGGGGTTGAAAAACTGTTTTTT. V is TRBV7-2 and J is TRBJ1-4; 7 bases are a match to TRBD1. This CDR3 has 12 amino acids. The V and J ends lost 5 bases and 7 bases, in that order; junction bases with no gene match: 1. The germline V gene encodes CDR1 SGHTA and CDR2 FQGNSA.

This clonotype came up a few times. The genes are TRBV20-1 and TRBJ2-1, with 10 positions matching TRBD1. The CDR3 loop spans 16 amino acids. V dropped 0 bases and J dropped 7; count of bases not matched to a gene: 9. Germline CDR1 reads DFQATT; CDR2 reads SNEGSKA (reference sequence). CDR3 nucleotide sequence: TGCAGTGCTAGAGATGCGGACAGGGGGAGTGGAAATGAGCAGTTCTTC. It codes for CSARDADRGSGNEQFF.

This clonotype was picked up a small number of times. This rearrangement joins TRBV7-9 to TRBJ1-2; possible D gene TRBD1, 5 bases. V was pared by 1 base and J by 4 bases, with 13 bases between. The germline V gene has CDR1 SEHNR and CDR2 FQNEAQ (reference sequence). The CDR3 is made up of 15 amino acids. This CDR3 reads CASSLVRGQLYGYTF. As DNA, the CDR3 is TGTGCCAGCAGCTTAGTAAGGGGTCAACTCTATGGCTACACCTTC.

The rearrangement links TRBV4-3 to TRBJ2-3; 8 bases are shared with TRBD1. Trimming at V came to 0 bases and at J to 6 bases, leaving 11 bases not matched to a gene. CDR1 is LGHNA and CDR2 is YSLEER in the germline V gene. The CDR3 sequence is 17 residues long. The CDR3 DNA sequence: TGCGCCAGCAGCCAAGATCGCCGGGACAGGTTGTTGGATACGCAGTATTTT. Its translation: CASSQDRRDRLLDTQYF.

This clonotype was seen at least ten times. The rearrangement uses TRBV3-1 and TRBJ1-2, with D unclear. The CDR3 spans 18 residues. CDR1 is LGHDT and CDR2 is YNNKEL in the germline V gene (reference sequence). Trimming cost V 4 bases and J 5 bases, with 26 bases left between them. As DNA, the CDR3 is TGTGCCAGCAGCCGACCTATCAGGCGGGGAAGTCGACAATATGGCTACACCTTC. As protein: CASSRPIRRGSRQYGYTF. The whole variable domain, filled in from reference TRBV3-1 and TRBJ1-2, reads DTAVSQTPKYLVTQMGNDKSIKCEQNLGHDTMYWYKQDSKKFLKIMFSYNNKELIINETVPNRFSPKSPDKAHLNLHINSLELGDSAVYFCASSRPIRRGSRQYGYTFGSGTRLTVV.

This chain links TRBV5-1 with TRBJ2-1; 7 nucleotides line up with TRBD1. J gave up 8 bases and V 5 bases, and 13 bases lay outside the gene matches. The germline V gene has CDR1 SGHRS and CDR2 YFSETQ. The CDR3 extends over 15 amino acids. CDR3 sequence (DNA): TGCGCCAGCAGTCGTGAAGGGGGCACGGTAGATGAGCAGTTCTTC. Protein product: CASSREGGTVDEQFF.